This T cell receptor (beta chain) derives from a study of OX40 agonist ivuxolimab in advanced cancers. Broader study findings: There were, on average, more expanded clones in CD8+ T cells than in CD4+. Antigen specificity was not determined for the expanded peripheral T cells.

Regarding this clone: As yet, its antigen is unknown.

Patients were ineligible given autoimmune disease history or systemic immunosuppression. The table came from immunoSEQ multiplex PCR; TCRdb's copy has only in-frame clones and leaves some out. The sample lists over 95,000 clones, more than 95% occurring once. The clonotype comes from an adult with an advanced solid tumor such as melanoma, head and neck, liver or kidney cancer. The starting material was CD4+ or CD8+ T cells sorted from blood, obtained in a trial of the OX40 agonist ivuxolimab.

The CDR3 coding sequence is TGTGCCAGCAGCTCCCCCCCAAACAATGAGCAGTTCTTC. It is translated as CASSSPPNNEQFF. The V and J genes are TRBV11-3 and TRBJ2-1, with no clear D. The germline gives CDR1 SGHNT, CDR2 YENEEA. V lost 4 bases, J lost 5 bases, and 9 bases lay in between. The CDR3 spans 13 residues.